In this sample, the clone carrying this T cell receptor (beta chain) turned up many times. Its cognate antigen is unknown. The CDR3 consists of 15 residues. The V and J ends lost 0 bases and 8 bases respectively, with 14 bases between them. From germline, CDR1 is MNHEY and CDR2 SVGAGI. Constant-segment primers and 5'RACE yielded cDNA libraries for TCR alpha and TCR beta, each carrying sample barcodes and UMIs. TCRdb reanalysed the 5' RACE reads using MiXCR and keeps one entry per CDR3 protein. The top ten clones hold 22% of a sample with about 360,000 distinct CDR3 sequences, around an eighth of them seen once. The record originates from a study of T-cell memory formation after mild COVID-19. General study findings and limits: Of the contracting clones, CD4+ ones lay mainly in CM and EM, and CD8+ ones in EMRA. The study detected some responding clones in pre-infection memory, suggesting cross-reactive memory joined.

Sequencing was performed on PBMCs or a T cell subset sorted from them (not recorded which). This receptor was obtained from a man aged 18 to 30 who had mild COVID-19 (a few samples of this study predate the infection). Cell type and time point are not known. The chain carries TRBV6-5 and TRBJ2-1; D gene uncertain. The CDR3 DNA is TGTGCCAGCAGTTACTCGGCCCGCCTGGATCATGAGCAGTTCTTC. Translated: CASSYSARLDHEQFF.